These 2 T cell receptor beta chains originate from one sample sequenced in a study of cytomegalovirus exposure and HLA in healthy donors. Libraries were prepared by immunoSEQ multiplex PCR; TCRdb keeps only in-frame clonotypes and omits some of them. The table has roughly 250,000 clones, around 90% seen once. Sequenced material: PBMCs. Receptors were obtained from a woman between 18 and 30 years old in good health and CMV-seronegative.

The chain joins TRBV6-6 to TRBJ1-2; 7 bases are a match to TRBD1. With 1 base clipped from V and 4 bases from J, the junction kept 6 bases outside the gene matches. This CDR3 is 15 amino acids long. Germline CDR1 MNHNY, CDR2 SVGAGI (reference sequence). CDR3 in DNA: TGTGCCAGCAGTTACTACCCGGGACAGAGCTATGGCTACACCTTC. Amino acid sequence: CASSYYPGQSYGYTF.

The V and J genes are TRBV10-3 and TRBJ2-6; TRBD1 agrees at 7 bases. Germline lookup yields CDR1 ENHRY and CDR2 SYGVKD. V lost 4 bases, J lost 0 bases, and 9 bases stayed unmatched. This CDR3 is 18 amino acids long. CDR3 nucleotides: TGTGCCATCAGTGCCACGGGACAGAGTTACTCTGGGGCCAACGTCCTGACTTTC. Translated: CAISATGQSYSGANVLTF.